This T cell receptor (beta chain) was documented in a study of shared T cell receptors in the human thymus. V was pared by 5 bases and J by 5 bases, with 5 bases of the junction left unmatched. The V gene's germline CDR1 is MNHEY and CDR2 SVGAGI. The CDR3 is 15 amino acids. TCRdb's copy holds only in-frame clones and misses some; the assay was immunoSEQ multiplex PCR. The table shows roughly 660,000 clones, with more than 75% occurring only once. These data also formed part of another study, on human thymus T cells. From that paper: Thymic samples were excised during corrective heart operations. An apparent bias in V and J gene usage was seen in thymic and blood repertoires.

The V call is TRBV6-5, the J call TRBJ2-3; 12 bases map to TRBD2. Input material: thymocytes. This receptor was taken from a boy less than two years old with a congenital heart defect. CDR3 sequence (DNA): TGTGCCAGCAGTCTACTAGCGGGAGGCAGAGATACGCAGTATTTT. This codes for CASSLLAGGRDTQYF.